Presented here are 30 T cell receptor beta chains from one specimen sequenced in a study of cytomegalovirus exposure and HLA in healthy donors. PCR primers comprised 60 Vbeta and 13 Jbeta primers. Measured with immunoSEQ multiplex PCR; TCRdb has only the in-frame clones, and not every one. The repertoire consists of around 100,000 clones, with 60% to 85% occurring once and the leading ten covering 5.2%. Sequenced input: PBMCs. The origin of the receptors is a female donor in good health and CMV-seropositive.

The chain is built from TRBV28 and TRBJ2-7, with D possibly matching TRBD1 (6 bases). This CDR3 spans 14 amino acids. Trimming shortened V by 6 bases and J by 7 bases, and 19 bases separated the two germline ends. Germline V gives CDR1 MDHEN, CDR2 SYDVKM. The CDR3 DNA sequence: TGTGCCAGCAGAGAGACAGGATCCCCTAGTGAGCAGTACTTC. It translates to CASRETGSPSEQYF.

This clone showed up just once. J is TRBJ2-4 and V is TRBV30; TRBD1 is a possible D gene (5 bases). V lost 4 bases and J lost 8, with 12 bases in between. This CDR3 is built from 12 residues. In germline, CDR1 is GTSNPN, CDR2 SVGIG (reference sequence). The CDR3 reads CAWNPGLDIQYF. The CDR3 DNA reads TGTGCCTGGAACCCAGGGTTGGACATTCAGTACTTC.

This clone was found a few times. The V call is TRBV2, the J call TRBJ2-6; D call uncertain. The germline V and J ends were trimmed by 6 bases and 0 bases, with 3 bases remaining between them. The CDR3 is 13 residues long. Germline loops: CDR1 SNHLY, CDR2 FYNNEI. CDR3 protein: CASSSSGANVLTF. The CDR3, as DNA: TGTGCCAGCAGCAGCTCTGGGGCCAACGTCCTGACTTTC.

The chain recombines TRBV7-3 with TRBJ2-1, with TRBD1 matching 9 bases. The trim removed 0 bases at V and 5 bases at J, leaving 8 bases unmatched. Germline loops: CDR1 SGHTA, CDR2 FQGTGA. The length of the CDR3 is 17 residues. CDR3 amino acids: CASSLTRTGTGNNEQFF. The CDR3 nucleotides read TGTGCCAGCAGCTTAACGAGGACCGGGACAGGGAACAATGAGCAGTTCTTC.

The gene calls are TRBV15 and TRBJ1-5; 7 nucleotides align to TRBD1. The junction had 18 bases not matched to a gene; V was cut back by 7 bases and J by 0 bases. Germline V CDR1 and CDR2: LNHNV, YYDKDF (reference sequence). The CDR3 sequence is 19 residues long. DNA for the CDR3: TGTGCCACCATGCTACAGGGGATCATGACCACATATAGCAATCAGCCCCAGCATTTT. It translates to CATMLQGIMTTYSNQPQHF. Supplemented by reference TRBV15 and TRBJ1-5, the full variable domain reads DAMVIQNPRYQVTQFGKPVTLSCSQTLNHNVMYWYQQKSSQAPKLLFHYYDKDFNNEADTPDNFQSRRPNTSFCFLDIRSPGLGDTAMYLCATMLQGIMTTYSNQPQHFGDGTRLSIL.

This sequence joins TRBV5-1 and TRBJ2-2, with 9 bases fitting TRBD2. V lost 3 bases, J lost 4 bases, and 10 bases stayed unmatched. In germline, CDR1 is SGHRS, CDR2 YFSETQ. There are 17 residues in the CDR3. For the CDR3, the DNA is TGCGCCAGCAGCTCCTCCGGCGGGGGGGCTGGCACCGGGGAGCTGTTTTTT. It translates to CASSSSGGGAGTGELFF.

This rearrangement joins TRBV2 to TRBJ2-7; perhaps TRBD1 as D (6 bases). V lost 4 bases to trimming and J lost 3 bases, with 7 bases between them. This CDR3 spans 12 amino acids. The germline V gene encodes CDR1 SNHLY and CDR2 FYNNEI. In DNA form, the CDR3 reads TGTGCCAGCAGTGCACAGGGCTACGAGCAGTACTTC. Its translation: CASSAQGYEQYF.

The chain uses TRBV7-2 and TRBJ2-7; a weak D match, TRBD1 (7 bases). The CDR3 contains 14 residues. With 5 bases removed from V and 6 bases from J, the gap between germline ends came to 17 bases. The germline V gene encodes CDR1 SGHTA and CDR2 FQGNSA. CDR3 sequence reads: CASSGQGEVGEQYF. The CDR3 nucleotides are TGTGCCAGCAGCGGTCAGGGGGAGGTTGGCGAGCAGTACTTC.

The J gene is TRBJ2-3, the V gene TRBV5-6, with a weak D call TRBD2 (6 bases). Trimming took 4 bases from V and 9 from J, leaving 15 bases between them. CDR3 length: 13 amino acids. Germline V gene sequence: CDR1 SGHDT, CDR2 YYEEEE. CDR3 nucleotide sequence: TGTGCCAGCAGCGGGGGGAATGGGCGGACGCAGTATTTT. Translated, it gives CASSGGNGRTQYF. Complete variable domain (other parts from reference TRBV5-6 and TRBJ2-3): DAGVTQSPTHLIKTRGQQVTLRCSPKSGHDTVSWYQQALGQGPQFIFQYYEEEERQRGNFPDRFSGHQFPNYSSELNVNALLLGDSALYLCASSGGNGRTQYFGPGTRLTVL.

By share of the sample, this clone is medium-sized (0.01 to 0.1%). The V call is TRBV13, the J call TRBJ1-1, with D perhaps TRBD1 (6 bases). The V and J ends lost 5 bases and 1 base respectively, with 14 bases between them. The germline gives CDR1 PRHDT, CDR2 FYEKMQ (reference sequence). The CDR3 totals 15 residues. The CDR3 DNA reads as TGTGCCAGCAGCCTACTGACAGGTTGGAACACTGAAGCTTTCTTT. This sequence encodes CASSLLTGWNTEAFF.

The J gene is TRBJ2-5, the V gene TRBV7-9; TRBD2 agrees at 10 bases. CDR1 is SEHNR, CDR2 FQNEAQ, per germline (reference sequence). The V and J ends lost 5 bases and 5 bases, in that order; junction bases with no gene match: 8. The CDR3 has 15 amino acids. This chain's CDR3 is CASSLGLAGAETQYF. CDR3 nucleotides: TGTGCCAGCAGCCTCGGCCTAGCGGGAGCGGAGACCCAGTACTTC.

The chain employs TRBV28 and TRBJ2-7; no clear D gene. The CDR3 has 11 amino acids. Trimming removed 5 bases at V and 3 bases at J, with 5 bases between. Germline V gene sequence: CDR1 MDHEN, CDR2 SYDVKM. This CDR3 reads CASSIHYEQYF. The CDR3 nucleotides read TGTGCCAGCAGTATTCACTACGAGCAGTACTTC. The whole variable domain, filled in from reference TRBV28 and TRBJ2-7, reads DVKVTQSSRYLVKRTGEKVFLECVQDMDHENMFWYRQDPGLGLRLIYFSYDVKMKEKGDIPEGYSVSREKKERFSLILESASTNQTSMYLCASSIHYEQYFGPGTRLTVT.

This clone was detected only a few times. V usage is TRBV7-2 and J usage is TRBJ1-2; perhaps TRBD1 as D (6 bases). Germline lookup yields CDR1 SGHTA and CDR2 FQGNSA. The CDR3 consists of 15 residues. Trimming took 1 base from V and 2 from J, leaving 11 bases between them. The chain's CDR3 is CASSLDYQGNYGYTF. CDR3 DNA sequence: TGTGCCAGCAGCTTAGATTACCAGGGGAACTATGGCTACACCTTC.

This clone appeared once. The J gene is TRBJ1-1, the V gene TRBV30; TRBD1 might be the D (5 bases). Germline CDR1 and CDR2: GTSNPN and SVGIG (reference sequence). The CDR3 extends over 13 amino acids. Trimming left V 1 base short and J 3 bases short, with 9 bases between. CDR3: CAWSGQGDTEAFF. The CDR3 DNA is TGTGCCTGGAGTGGGCAGGGTGACACTGAAGCTTTCTTT. The full variable domain, rest sourced from reference TRBV30 and TRBJ1-1, is SQTIHQWPATLVQPVGSPLSLECTVEGTSNPNLYWYRQAAGRGLQLLFYSVGIGQISSEVPQNLSASRPQDRQFILSSKKLLLSDSGFYLCAWSGQGDTEAFFGQGTRLTVV.

The chain employs TRBV6-5 and TRBJ1-2, with a possible D match to TRBD1 (6 bases). Germline V CDR1 and CDR2: MNHEY, SVGAGI. V was cut by 7 bases and J by 4 bases, with 13 bases left in between. The CDR3 extends over 13 amino acids. The CDR3 coding sequence is TGTGCCAGCATTGCCCAGGGGACCTATGGCTACACCTTC. Its translation is CASIAQGTYGYTF.

This rearrangement joins TRBV29-1 to TRBJ2-2; maybe TRBD2 (5 bases). From germline, CDR1 is SQVTM and CDR2 ANQGSEA. The V gene lost 7 bases and the J gene lost 3 bases, with 6 bases spanning the gap. The CDR3 contains 11 residues. The CDR3 coding sequence is TGCAGCGGGACTTACACCGGGGAGCTGTTTTTT. Translated, it gives CSGTYTGELFF.

This clone showed up just once. The V and J genes are TRBV5-1 and TRBJ2-2; 8 positions match TRBD1. The CDR3 spans 15 residues. V lost 0 bases, J lost 7 bases, and 5 bases stayed unmatched. Germline values: CDR1 SGHRS, CDR2 YFSETQ. In DNA, the CDR3 is TGCGCCAGCAGCTTGGGGACAGGGCAAAACGGGGAGCTGTTTTTT. It is translated as CASSLGTGQNGELFF.

The CDR3 loop is CAWRRTVDYNYGYTF. DNA of the CDR3: TGTGCCTGGAGACGGACTGTCGACTATAACTATGGCTACACCTTC. J is TRBJ1-2 and V is TRBV30; D not resolved. Trimming removed 3 bases from V and 1 base from J, with 15 bases in between. The CDR3 is 15 amino acids. Per the germline V gene, CDR1 is GTSNPN and CDR2 is SVGIG (reference sequence).

This clone appeared a single time. The chain links TRBV5-1 to TRBJ2-1; 8 bases are a match to TRBD2. The V segment lost 2 bases and the J segment 0 bases; nucleotides outside the gene matches: 1. The CDR3 has 15 residues. In germline, CDR1 is SGHRS, CDR2 YFSETQ. Here the CDR3 reads CASSLSGSSYNEQFF. CDR3 bases: TGCGCCAGCAGCTTAAGCGGGAGCTCCTACAATGAGCAGTTCTTC. Based on the CDR3 plus reference TRBV5-1 and TRBJ2-1, the full variable domain is KAGVTQTPRYLIKTRGQQVTLSCSPISGHRSVSWYQQTPGQGLQFLFEYFSETQRNKGNFPGRFSGRQFSNSRSEMNVSTLELGDSALYLCASSLSGSSYNEQFFGPGTRLTVL.

The V gene is TRBV6-1, the J gene TRBJ2-1, with D perhaps matching TRBD2 (7 bases). Trimming cost V 6 bases and J 7 bases, with 13 bases left between them. CDR1 is MNHNS and CDR2 is SASEGT in the germline V gene. The CDR3 runs 13 residues. The CDR3 nucleotides are TGTGCCAGCAGAATGGGAGGGGGAAATGAGCAGTTCTTC. Its translation is CASRMGGGNEQFF.

In DNA, the CDR3 is TGTGCCAGCAGCTTGGGTATTCTCGTAAACACCGGGGAGCTGTTTTTT. Its protein is CASSLGILVNTGELFF. J is TRBJ2-2 and V is TRBV5-5; D not resolved. V dropped 0 bases and J dropped 2 bases, with 11 bases sitting between them. Germline CDR1 SGHKS, CDR2 YYEKEE (reference sequence). The CDR3 totals 16 residues.

The gene calls are TRBV5-1 and TRBJ2-7; 9 nucleotides match TRBD1. Germline loops: CDR1 SGHRS, CDR2 YFSETQ. V lost 4 bases, J lost 2 bases, and 7 bases stayed unmatched. The CDR3 length is 15 residues. The CDR3 sequence is CASSPGTGYTYEQYF. DNA for the CDR3: TGCGCCAGCAGCCCGGGGACAGGGTATACCTACGAGCAGTACTTC.

V and J are TRBV5-4 and TRBJ1-2; 8 nucleotides match TRBD1. This CDR3 has 13 residues. The V gene end was trimmed by 3 bases and the J gene end by 5 bases; junction bases not matched to a gene: 3. Germline assignment: CDR1 SGHNT and CDR2 YYREEE (reference sequence). The CDR3 here is CASSSDRVYGYTF. CDR3 nucleotides: TGTGCCAGCAGCTCGGACAGGGTTTATGGCTACACCTTC.

The chain recombines TRBV9 with TRBJ2-2; TRBD1 might be the D (5 bases). Germline V lookup: CDR1 SGDLS, CDR2 YYNGEE. This CDR3 is built from 13 residues. The germline V and J ends were trimmed by 5 bases and 6 bases, with 11 bases remaining between them. The CDR3 loop is CASSRPTAGELFF. For the CDR3, the DNA is TGTGCCAGCAGTAGACCGACAGCCGGGGAGCTGTTTTTT.

This clone was detected once. The rearrangement uses TRBV6-5 and TRBJ1-3; D not resolved. The V end was cut by 2 bases, the J end by 4 bases, with 12 bases between. Germline V CDR1 and CDR2: MNHEY, SVGAGI. This CDR3 region has 15 residues. The CDR3 loop is CASSYKSTGGNTIYF. DNA for the CDR3: TGTGCCAGCAGTTACAAAAGTACGGGGGGAAACACCATATATTTT.

The chain couples TRBV29-1 to TRBJ1-2; 8 nucleotides align to TRBD1. Germline trimming cut 7 bases from V and 6 bases from J; bases unmatched to any gene: 10. CDR1 is SQVTM and CDR2 is ANQGSEA in the germline V gene. The CDR3 runs 13 residues. CDR3 amino acids: CSAGQGQADGYTF. The CDR3, as DNA: TGCAGCGCCGGACAGGGACAGGCTGATGGCTACACCTTC.

The chain combines TRBV21-1 with TRBJ1-2. TRBV21-1 is recorded as a pseudogene. The CDR3 covers 12 residues. CDR3: CASSKVVIGYTF. In DNA form, the CDR3 reads TGTGCCAGCAGCAAAGTAGTAATAGGCTACACCTTC.

This chain uses TRBV5-1 with TRBJ1-5; D perhaps matches TRBD1 (5 bases). This CDR3 spans 15 amino acids. Germline assignment: CDR1 SGHRS and CDR2 YFSETQ. V lost 3 bases and J 7 bases, leaving 17 bases between the germline ends. CDR3 nucleotide sequence: TGCGCCAGCAGCTGGTCCGGGGGGGTTACCCAGCCCCAGCATTTT. This translates into CASSWSGGVTQPQHF. Looking up the rest from reference TRBV5-1 and TRBJ1-5 gives the full variable domain: KAGVTQTPRYLIKTRGQQVTLSCSPISGHRSVSWYQQTPGQGLQFLFEYFSETQRNKGNFPGRFSGRQFSNSRSEMNVSTLELGDSALYLCASSWSGGVTQPQHFGDGTRLSIL.

The gene calls are TRBV5-4 and TRBJ2-1, with D tentatively TRBD1 (6 bases). Germline values: CDR1 SGHNT, CDR2 YYREEE (reference sequence). The CDR3 spans 14 residues. The ends were cut back, 6 bases at V and 3 bases at J, with 13 bases in the middle. The DNA of the CDR3 is TGTGCCAGCAACGCTTGGACAGACTACAATGAGCAGTTCTTC. Residues: CASNAWTDYNEQFF.

The chain joins TRBV7-8 to TRBJ2-7; the match to TRBD1 covers 9 bases. Germline CDR1 reads SGHVS; CDR2 reads FQNEAQ. This CDR3 has 15 amino acids. Trimming removed 5 bases from V and 1 base from J; junction bases left unmatched: 6. The CDR3 spells CASSRQGVGSYEQYF. The DNA for the CDR3 is TGTGCCAGCAGCCGACAGGGGGTGGGGTCCTACGAGCAGTACTTC.